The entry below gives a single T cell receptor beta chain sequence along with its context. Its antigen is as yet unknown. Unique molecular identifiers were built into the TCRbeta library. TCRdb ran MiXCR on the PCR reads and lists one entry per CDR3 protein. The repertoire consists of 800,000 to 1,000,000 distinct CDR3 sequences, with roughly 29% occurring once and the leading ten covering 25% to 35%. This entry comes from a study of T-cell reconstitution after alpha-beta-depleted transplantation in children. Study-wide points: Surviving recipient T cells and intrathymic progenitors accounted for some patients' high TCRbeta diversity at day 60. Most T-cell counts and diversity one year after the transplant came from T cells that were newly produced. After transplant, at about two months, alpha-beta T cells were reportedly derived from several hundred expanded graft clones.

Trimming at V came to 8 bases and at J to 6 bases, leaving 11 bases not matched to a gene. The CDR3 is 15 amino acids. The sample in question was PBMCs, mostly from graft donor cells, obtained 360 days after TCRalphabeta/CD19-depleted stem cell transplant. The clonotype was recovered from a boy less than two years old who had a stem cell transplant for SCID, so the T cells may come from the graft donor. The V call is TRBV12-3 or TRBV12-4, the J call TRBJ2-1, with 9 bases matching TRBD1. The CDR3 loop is CASGVRGTGSNEQFF. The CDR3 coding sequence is TGTGCCAGCGGGGTTCGCGGGACAGGGTCCAATGAGCAGTTCTTC.